A single sample gave rise to the 8 T cell receptor beta chains below, sequenced in a study of cytomegalovirus exposure and HLA in healthy donors (TCRdb year 2017). Receptors were amplified or captured by the immunoSEQ multiplex PCR assay. The multiplex PCR relied on a mix of 60 forward primers for TCR Vbeta segments and 13 reverse primers for TCR Jbeta segments. The table was pulled from immuneACCESS by TCRdb, which kept in-frame rearrangements only. Such tables lose some clones; where checked, under half of the loss comes from unresolved V genes, and the rest has no known cause. The sample table holds fewer than 150,000 clones, of which approximately 69% were seen once. Around a tenth of the sample belongs to the ten largest clones. Sequenced sample: PBMCs. The source is a woman aged 50 to 65 in good health and CMV-seropositive.

This clone appeared a few times. V is TRBV19 and J is TRBJ1-5, with D perhaps TRBD1 (5 bases). Germline V gene lookup returns CDR1 LNHDA and CDR2 SQIVND (reference sequence). V was clipped by 10 bases and J by 0 bases, with 13 bases between them. The CDR3 spans 14 residues. The CDR3 nucleotides read TGTGCCACTAGGGAAGGGGTTAGCAATCAGCCCCAGCATTTT. It specifies CATREGVSNQPQHF. The entire variable domain, with the rest obtained from reference TRBV19 and TRBJ1-5, is as follows: DGGITQSPKYLFRKEGQNVTLSCEQNLNHDAMYWYRQDPGQGLRLIYYSQIVNDFQKGDIAEGYSVSREKKESFPLTVTSAQKNPTAFYLCATREGVSNQPQHFGDGTRLSIL.

J is TRBJ2-5 and V is TRBV4-3; a possible D gene is TRBD1 (6 bases). The V and J ends lost 1 base and 1 base respectively, with 10 bases between them. In germline, CDR1 is LGHNA, CDR2 YSLEER. There are 15 residues in the CDR3. In DNA form, the CDR3 reads TGCGCCAGCAGCCAAGGCAGGGGCCTCCAAGAGACCCAGTACTTC. This encodes CASSQGRGLQETQYF.

This chain joins TRBV5-6 and TRBJ2-3; 9 bases agree with TRBD2. This CDR3 spans 15 amino acids. After removal of 5 bases from V and 2 bases from J, the junction contained 6 bases not matched to a gene. CDR1 and CDR2 from the germline V gene are SGHDT and YYEEEE. CDR3 sequence: CASSLAGANTDTQYF. The CDR3 nucleotides are TGTGCCAGCAGTTTAGCGGGGGCCAACACAGATACGCAGTATTTT.

The chain employs TRBV6-6 and TRBJ2-2; TRBD2 matches at 9 bases. With 6 bases clipped from V and 6 bases from J, the junction kept 8 bases outside the gene matches. CDR1 and CDR2 from the germline V gene are MNHNY and SVGAGI (reference sequence). This CDR3 has 15 amino acids. CDR3 bases: TGTGCCAGCAGAAAGATAGCGGGAGAGTCCGGGGAGCTGTTTTTT. Its translation is CASRKIAGESGELFF.

The chain employs TRBV6-4 and TRBJ2-1; D might be TRBD1 (8 bases). The CDR3 totals 15 residues. The V and J ends lost 2 bases and 6 bases respectively, with 14 bases between them. From germline, CDR1 is MRHNA and CDR2 SNTAGT. The CDR3 loop reads CASSDNRGGRNEQFF. The CDR3 nucleotides are TGTGCCAGCAGTGACAACAGGGGGGGCCGCAATGAGCAGTTCTTC.

This clone was counted between two and nine times. This chain links TRBV6-5 with TRBJ2-7; TRBD1 might be the D (5 bases). V was pared by 5 bases and J by 11 bases, with 16 bases between. The CDR3 is 12 residues long. The germline gives CDR1 MNHEY, CDR2 SVGAGI. The chain's CDR3 is CASSQKKGNEYF. The CDR3 DNA sequence: TGTGCCAGCAGTCAGAAAAAGGGGAACGAGTACTTC.

This chain uses TRBV29-1 with TRBJ2-5; D is unresolved. This CDR3 region has 10 residues. Trimming pared 5 bases from V and 7 bases from J, leaving 8 bases between. Per the germline V gene, CDR1 is SQVTM and CDR2 is ANQGSEA. The CDR3: CSVLEVTQYF. CDR3 nucleotide sequence: TGCAGCGTTCTTGAGGTGACCCAGTACTTC.

The rearrangement uses TRBV7-7 and TRBJ1-5; D not certain. Between the trimmed V and J ends, which lost 2 bases and 0 bases, there was a span of 14 bases. The CDR3 sequence is 17 residues long. Germline CDR1 and CDR2: SSHAT and FNYEAQ (reference sequence). Here the CDR3 reads CASSLIYGAYSNQPQHF. The CDR3 DNA reads as TGTGCCAGCAGCTTAATCTACGGAGCTTATAGCAATCAGCCCCAGCATTTT.